The 23 T cell receptor beta chains in this list originate from one sample, sequenced in a study of radiotherapy plus CTLA-4 blockade in lung cancer. The method was immunoSEQ multiplex PCR; TCRdb's version includes in-frame clones alone and lacks a portion of them. The table records approximately 100,000 clones, more than 70% of them present only once. Sequenced material: peripheral blood, taken from a patient treated with radiotherapy plus ipilimumab. The receptors originated from a human donor with non-small cell lung cancer that progressed on radiotherapy plus ipilimumab. Some clones in this sample may be carry-over from other donors' samples.

The chain employs TRBV9 and TRBJ2-3; TRBD2 agrees at 7 bases. The CDR3 is made up of 12 amino acids. V was clipped by 0 bases and J by 9 bases; unmatched bases: 1. Germline CDR1 and CDR2: SGDLS and YYNGEE. The CDR3 nucleotides read TGTGCCAGCAGCGTAGGGACTAGGACGCAGTATTTT. Its translation is CASSVGTRTQYF.

The chain is built from TRBV5-1 and TRBJ2-3, with 7 bases fitting TRBD2. The germline V gene encodes CDR1 SGHRS and CDR2 YFSETQ. The CDR3 consists of 17 residues. The V segment lost 4 bases and the J segment 0 bases; nucleotides outside the gene matches: 11. The CDR3, as DNA: TGCGCCAGCAGCCAAAGGCAAGCGGGGACTAGCACAGATACGCAGTATTTT. Translation gives CASSQRQAGTSTDTQYF.

This clone was detected a few times. The chain uses TRBV4-1 and TRBJ1-4, with D hard to call. The V gene lost 0 bases and the J gene lost 10 bases, with 9 bases spanning the gap. The CDR3 spans 13 residues. Germline lookup yields CDR1 MGHRA and CDR2 YSYEKL. For the CDR3, the DNA is TGCGCCAGCAGCCAAGATCGGAATTTAAAACTGTTTTTT. Its protein product is CASSQDRNLKLFF.

The chain employs TRBV6-5 and TRBJ2-7; 9 positions agree with TRBD1. The CDR3 loop spans 15 amino acids. The germline V gene has CDR1 MNHEY and CDR2 SVGAGI. After removal of 6 bases from V and 3 bases from J, the junction contained 9 bases not matched to a gene. Written as DNA, the CDR3 is TGTGCCAGCAGACGAGGACAGGGGAAAGGCTACGAGCAGTACTTC. Translation gives CASRRGQGKGYEQYF.

This sequence joins TRBV7-3 and TRBJ2-5; TRBD2 is a possible D gene (6 bases). Trimming left V 5 bases short and J 7 bases short, with 17 bases between. The CDR3 sequence is 14 residues long. Germline V gene sequence: CDR1 SGHTA, CDR2 FQGTGA. CDR3 nucleotides: TGTGCCAGCAGCCCAGAGGGACTCCCTAGGACCCAGTACTTC. It specifies CASSPEGLPRTQYF.

The chain couples TRBV5-6 to TRBJ2-7, with D possibly TRBD1 on 6 matching bases. The V gene lost 6 bases and the J gene lost 6 bases, with 16 bases spanning the gap. CDR3 length: 13 amino acids. CDR1 is SGHDT, CDR2 YYEEEE, per germline. The CDR3 region is CASTAPGAIEQYF. CDR3 DNA: TGTGCCAGCACGGCGCCAGGGGCAATCGAGCAGTACTTC. The full variable domain, completed using reference TRBV5-6 and TRBJ2-7, is DAGVTQSPTHLIKTRGQQVTLRCSPKSGHDTVSWYQQALGQGPQFIFQYYEEEERQRGNFPDRFSGHQFPNYSSELNVNALLLGDSALYLCASTAPGAIEQYFGPGTRLTVT.

The chain recombines TRBV13 with TRBJ2-7; tentatively, D is TRBD2 (5 bases). Between the trimmed V and J ends, which lost 0 bases and 5 bases, there was a span of 11 bases. Germline CDR1 reads PRHDT; CDR2 reads FYEKMQ (reference sequence). The CDR3 spans 14 residues. CDR3 DNA: TGTGCCAGCAGCTTAGGCCAGGTCGGGGACGAGCAGTACTTC. As protein: CASSLGQVGDEQYF. The full variable domain, rest sourced from reference TRBV13 and TRBJ2-7, is AAGVIQSPRHLIKEKRETATLKCYPIPRHDTVYWYQQGPGQDPQFLISFYEKMQSDKGSIPDRFSAQQFSDYHSELNMSSLELGDSALYFCASSLGQVGDEQYFGPGTRLTVT.

The gene calls are TRBV27 and TRBJ1-3; no reliable D call. The V end was cut by 5 bases, the J end by 0 bases, with 14 bases between. The CDR3 covers 16 residues. The germline CDR1 and CDR2 sequences are MNHEY and SMNVEV (reference sequence). In DNA form, the CDR3 reads TGTGCCAGCAGTCCCTCCGGGCTGAGCTCTGGAAACACCATATATTTT. This translates into CASSPSGLSSGNTIYF.

V gene TRBV15 combines with J gene TRBJ1-2; 8 bases line up with TRBD1. CDR1 is LNHNV, CDR2 YYDKDF, per germline (reference sequence). J lost 9 bases, V lost 0 bases, and 9 bases had no gene match. The CDR3 length is 15 residues. The CDR3 reads CATSRDRGGQGRYTF. The CDR3 nucleotides are TGTGCCACCAGCAGAGATCGAGGTGGACAGGGCCGCTACACCTTC.

This chain joins TRBV16 and TRBJ1-6; the match to TRBD1 covers 7 bases. The CDR3 runs 15 residues. J lost 7 bases, V lost 8 bases, and 11 bases had no gene match. Germline V CDR1 and CDR2: KGHSY, FQNENV. This CDR3 reads CASATPGQLNSPLHF. The CDR3 region has the DNA TGTGCCAGCGCGACGCCGGGACAGCTAAATTCACCCCTCCACTTT. Filled out from reference TRBV16 and TRBJ1-6, the complete variable domain reads GEEVAQTPKHLVRGEGQKAKLYCAPIKGHSYVFWYQQVLKNEFKFLISFQNENVFDETGMPKERFSAKCLPNSPCSLEIQATKLEDSAVYFCASATPGQLNSPLHFGNGTRLTVT.

Regarding this clone: One junction end does not reproduce the germline sequence, and a read error may be involved. The V gene is TRBV2, the J gene TRBJ2-5; 9 nucleotides match TRBD2. There are 13 residues in the CDR3. Germline values: CDR1 SNHLY, CDR2 FYNNEI. The CDR3 bases are TGTGCCAGCAGTGTCCGACTAGCGGTGTCTTGGGACTTC. It codes for CASSVRLAVSWDF.

V and J are TRBV28 and TRBJ1-1; D is unclear. Germline V lookup: CDR1 MDHEN, CDR2 SYDVKM. The CDR3 is made up of 12 amino acids. V was shortened by 2 bases and J by 0 bases, with 1 base between the two germline ends. The CDR3 bases are TGTGCCAGCAGTTTACTGAACACTGAAGCTTTCTTT. Its translation is CASSLLNTEAFF.

This clone has just a few counts. The chain carries TRBV10-2 and TRBJ1-3, with 9 bases matching TRBD1. V lost 6 bases, J lost 1 base, and 1 base stayed unmatched. This CDR3 is built from 14 residues. Germline CDR1 and CDR2: WSHSY and SAAADI. The chain's CDR3 is CASRGQGSGNTIYF. The DNA of the CDR3 is TGCGCCAGCAGGGGACAGGGATCTGGAAACACCATATATTTT.

The rearrangement uses TRBV28 and TRBJ2-3; 9 bases match TRBD1. V was pared by 5 bases and J by 3 bases, with 6 bases of the junction left unmatched. The CDR3 has 15 amino acids. Germline V lookup: CDR1 MDHEN, CDR2 SYDVKM. CDR3 protein: CASSNPGTGTDTQYF. The CDR3 DNA sequence: TGTGCCAGCAGTAATCCCGGGACAGGGACAGATACGCAGTATTTT.

The chain joins TRBV5-4 to TRBJ2-1; 10 nucleotides match TRBD1. Germline values: CDR1 SGHNT, CDR2 YYREEE (reference sequence). The trim removed 4 bases at V and 4 bases at J, leaving 8 bases unmatched. The CDR3 covers 16 residues. The CDR3 DNA reads TGTGCCAGCAGCCAAGCGACAGGGGGCGATTACAATGAGCAGTTCTTC. Encoded protein: CASSQATGGDYNEQFF.

The chain combines TRBV19 with TRBJ2-4; TRBD1 agrees at 10 bases. The CDR3 has 16 amino acids. Germline V lookup: CDR1 LNHDA, CDR2 SQIVND (reference sequence). V lost 2 bases to trimming and J lost 6 bases; unmatched junction nucleotides: 7. The CDR3 loop reads CASSIIETGGRNIQYF. The CDR3 bases are TGTGCCAGTAGTATAATCGAGACAGGGGGCCGAAACATTCAGTACTTC.

This chain connects TRBV21-1 to TRBJ1-2; the table's D gene call, TRBD1, was not cross checked with the DNA. TRBV21-1 is reported as a pseudogene. This CDR3 has 18 amino acids. The CDR3 sequence is CASSNEGTGTPSNYGYTF. The DNA of the CDR3 is TGTGCCAGCAGCAATGAGGGTACCGGGACACCGAGCAACTATGGCTACACCTTC.

This clone was recorded once. V usage is TRBV6-5 and J usage is TRBJ2-2; 8 bases are shared with TRBD1. CDR3 size: 16 residues. Germline loops: CDR1 MNHEY, CDR2 SVGAGI. V was clipped by 0 bases and J by 4 bases; unmatched bases: 4. The DNA for the CDR3 is TGTGCCAGCAGTTACTCTCAGGGGGCGAGCACCGGGGAGCTGTTTTTT. Its translation: CASSYSQGASTGELFF.

This clone appeared once. V and J are TRBV19 and TRBJ2-7; 8 bases fit TRBD1. The CDR3 length is 14 residues. Germline lookup yields CDR1 LNHDA and CDR2 SQIVND (reference sequence). The V and J ends lost 4 bases and 5 bases, in that order; junction bases with no gene match: 7. This chain's CDR3 is CASSSRGRSDEQYF. In DNA form, the CDR3 reads TGTGCCAGTAGTAGCAGGGGGCGCAGCGACGAGCAGTACTTC.

The chain uses TRBV5-1 and TRBJ2-1, with D perhaps matching TRBD2 (6 bases). V was pared by 0 bases and J by 0 bases, with 13 bases between. The CDR3 contains 17 residues. The germline V gene encodes CDR1 SGHRS and CDR2 YFSETQ. CDR3 coding DNA: TGCGCCAGCAGCTTGGTTGGCGGGGTAAGCTCCTACAATGAGCAGTTCTTC. As protein: CASSLVGGVSSYNEQFF.

This clone was seen just once. CDR3 amino acids: CASSRTTGSTYEQYF. CDR3 coding DNA: TGCGCCAGCAGCCGCACGACAGGGTCGACCTACGAGCAGTACTTC. The chain joins TRBV5-1 to TRBJ2-7; 7 bases line up with TRBD1. This CDR3 comprises 15 residues. Germline V CDR1 and CDR2: SGHRS, YFSETQ. Germline trimming cut 4 bases from V and 2 bases from J; bases unmatched to any gene: 9. Drawing the rest from reference TRBV5-1 and TRBJ2-7, the complete variable domain is KAGVTQTPRYLIKTRGQQVTLSCSPISGHRSVSWYQQTPGQGLQFLFEYFSETQRNKGNFPGRFSGRQFSNSRSEMNVSTLELGDSALYLCASSRTTGSTYEQYFGPGTRLTVT.

This clone occurred a few times. V is TRBV6-6 and J is TRBJ2-3; 7 bases map to TRBD2. J lost 1 base, V lost 6 bases, and 4 bases had no gene match. Germline CDR1 MNHNY, CDR2 SVGAGI (reference sequence). CDR3 length: 14 residues. The CDR3 loop is CASRGLAGTDTQYF. The CDR3 coding sequence is TGTGCCAGCAGAGGTCTAGCGGGCACAGATACGCAGTATTTT.

This clone has more than one count but fewer than ten. The chain is built from TRBV6-1 and TRBJ1-2, with D maybe TRBD1 (6 bases). The ends were cut back, 6 bases at V and 4 bases at J, with 12 bases in the middle. Germline values: CDR1 MNHNS, CDR2 SASEGT. The CDR3 spans 13 residues. The CDR3 DNA reads as TGTGCCAGCAGGGAACGGGACACCTATGGCTACACCTTC. Protein product: CASRERDTYGYTF.